The present entry profiles one TCR beta chain with its context. This clone was seen once. Its antigen target is currently unknown. No base quality information exists; no much larger clone differs at one position. In total, just over 650 healthy bone marrow donors made up the cohort. At the time of sampling, every cohort member was nominally healthy, though immune exposures that went unrecorded were likely present. The donor tested CMV seronegative and was one of the 352 seronegative cohort members. A peripheral blood sample was collected from each donor, and TCR beta sequencing was performed on peripheral blood mononuclear cells. Genomic DNA was extracted from the blood cell samples with the Qiagen DNeasy Blood Extraction Kit. The CDR3 starts with the cysteine, ends with the phenylalanine, and has 14 residues. The sequence is cut down to CDR3 DNA, 42 bases in frame from base 1. Cut back by 2 bases and 0 bases, the V and J ends lie 5 bases apart. CDR1 MNHNY and CDR2 SVGAGI were looked up in the germline V gene (reference sequence).

The entry originates in a study of cytomegalovirus exposure and HLA in healthy donors (dated by TCRdb to about 2017). In the study overall: According to an earlier analysis of several hundred of the donors, some 180 million T cells yielded roughly 110 million unique TCR beta sequences and approximately 300 Gb of sequence data. Approximately 300 gigabases of sequencing data and approximately 84 million unique TCR sequences were included in an early release covering over 600 HLA-typed donors. Among the roughly 430 genotyped donors, approximately 77% belonged to the genetic ancestry cluster associated with self-reported Caucasian donors. The aim of the study was to test whether cataloging public T cell receptors could identify signatures of past pathogen exposure. Using immunosequencing, the study profiled T cell repertoires from roughly 650 subjects and related those repertoires to cytomegalovirus serostatus. Along with the roughly 670-subject first cohort, a separate validation cohort of 120 different subjects was used. High-throughput TCR immunosequencing, statistical association of individual TCRs with disease status, and machine learning were combined to predict cytomegalovirus infection status. A later analysis re-analyzed previously published TCR beta repertoires from 600 to 850 donors and added high-resolution HLA genotyping to study TCR occurrence patterns. Rather than drawing on any new phenotypic data, the later analysis identified candidate immune exposures from TCR beta sequences and the way those sequences occurred across donors. In an earlier analysis of roughly 600 of the donors, high-throughput TCR beta sequencing was used to judge whether each TCR beta V gene segment behaved as functional or pseudogenic. Donor age, sex, ethnicity and CMV serostatus were collected together with the repertoire data. Genome-wide SNP genotypes for about 60% of the roughly 670 donors were used in a later genetic analysis, which treated that subset as a discovery cohort. All discovery cohort repertoires had been generated using a single sequencing platform. HLA typing included class I and class II loci at four-digit resolution. The number of donors typed differed by locus, with about 629-630 for A, B, C, DRB1 and DQB1, around 500 for DQA1, 606 for DPA1, and around 430 for DPB1. Roughly 5 DR-DQ haplotypes were treated as single units for association and clustering because of strong linkage in the cohort. Across about 380 genotyped donors of the cohort, an average of roughly 230,000 unique TCR beta nucleotide sequences per donor were sequenced, and 15% to 20% of those sequences were non-productive.

The method behind the library was the immunoSEQ multiplex PCR assay. For the multiplex PCR, a mixture combining 60 forward primers for TCR Vbeta segments and 13 reverse primers for TCR Jbeta segments was used. Amplification of the CDR3 region of rearranged TCR beta genes was performed with a multiplex PCR assay on genomic DNA. On the Illumina HiSeq System, the amplified TCR beta libraries were sequenced as 87-base-pair reads. On the authors' methods: In a later analysis, some 80 million unique TCR beta chains were counted across the roughly 610 repertoires, and roughly 10 million of these chains were shared by at least two donors. Raw reads were error-corrected and collapsed into unique sequences with a nearest-neighbor algorithm that merged closely related sequences to remove PCR and sequencing errors. CDR3 sequences were aligned to IMGT reference sequences to assign V, D and J gene segments. For a sequence to be retained, a match of at least six nucleotides to both a V gene segment and a J gene segment was required. A rearrangement was called productive if the CDR3 had no stop codons and remained in frame with V and J, and every other rearrangement was called non-productive. Following IMGT convention, CDR3 was defined as the stretch from the second conserved V-encoded cysteine to the conserved J-encoded phenylalanine. The earlier analysis of about 570 of the donors excluded any sequence lacking an unambiguous match to a single V gene segment. An earlier analysis of several hundred of the donors classified V segments as functional when productive rearrangements were above 56.7% and as segregating when the standard deviation between donors was above 5%. A statistical classification framework was developed to diagnose cytomegalovirus status using the catalog of TCR beta chain sequences. In a later analysis, TCR nucleotide sequences were compared against IMGT/GENE-DB human TR gene sequences so that V and J genes could be assigned. In a later analysis, CDR3 sequences and most-parsimonious VDJ recombination scenarios were assigned using the TCRdist pipeline. In a later analysis, each TCR beta chain was defined by its CDR3 amino acid sequence together with its V-gene family, and reads without a unique V-gene family were excluded. As a way to deal with suspected cross-contamination and a sequencing artifact, a later analysis dropped 450 to 600 nucleotide sequences that were highly shared and had low generation probability. In a later analysis, a clonal expansion index was calculated for each public chain from normalized within-repertoire ranks of inferred template counts. In a later analysis, generation probabilities were computed using a VDJ recombination model fitted to out-of-frame rearrangements, and the results were checked against IGoR. Hypergeometric tests were used in a later analysis to score TCR-TCR, TCR-HLA and TCR-CMV co-occurrence, with a repertoire-size bias correction applied to the TCR pairs. In a later analysis, false discovery rates were estimated by permuting HLA or CMV assignments 20 times. In a later analysis, co-occurring TCRs were grouped using DBSCAN, and TCRdist sequence similarity was added for clustering within HLA-allele-positive subsets. For co-occurrence clustering, repertoires with fewer than 30,000 or more than 120,000 public chains were excluded, along with 4 to 6 repertoires with anomalous nucleotide sharing. Imported from immuneACCESS, the table was reduced by TCRdb to in-frame sequences with V and J called. These copies leave out some clones; in studies compared against another copy, an unresolved V gene accounts for under half, and the cause of the remainder is not known. The V and J calls and clone size were taken over from that table, and D and trimming were inferred from the DNA. For this sample the table gives 150,000 to 200,000 clones, of which roughly 79% were detected only once. Jointly, the top ten make up roughly 1.6% of the sample.

Broader findings and caveats from the paper: The study gave a list of 150 to 200 TCR beta chains associated with cytomegalovirus. The authors suggested that the approach could potentially be extended to other disease states and immunological phenotypes. For the cohort, immune exposure information was limited to CMV serostatus. A later genetic analysis reported fewer N-insertions in productive TCRs among donors in an Asian-associated ancestry cluster than the 666-donor mean. A later analysis associated 15,000 to 20,000 TCR beta sequences with specific HLA alleles at a false discovery rate of 0.05. Most TCR sequences were observed very rarely across donors, whereas some public TCRs were present in many individuals. In this cohort, only TCR beta chains were sequenced, and detectable features were limited by the absence of alpha or paired-chain data. A few of the identified cytomegalovirus-associated TCR beta chains were confirmed in vitro to be specific for cytomegalovirus antigens. A further reported finding was that TCR beta sequences accurately predicted the HLA-A and HLA-B alleles for most subjects in the first cohort. The presence/absence analyses assumed that sequencing depth was roughly uniform across donors, and that assumption may not be true. Broadly in line with IMGT annotations, most TCR beta V segments showed up in productive rearrangements about 90% or about 30% of the time in an earlier analysis of several hundred of the donors. HLA typing was unavailable for some donors at each locus, so association tests used only the typed subset. In a later genetic analysis, a missense DCLRE1C variant was associated with V-gene and J-gene trimming of TCR beta chains, and the association was replicated in an independent cohort. The earlier analysis of 587 of the donors excluded around 17 rarely observed V segments, including chromosome 9 orphons, because counts were too low. Correlated functional status among segregating V segments might reflect linkage disequilibrium, but an unknown experimental factor could not be ruled out. A later analysis found that most CMV-associated TCR beta chains appeared HLA-restricted, with HLA associations seemingly driven largely by CMV exposure. The classifier was reported to diagnose cytomegalovirus status with high specificity and sensitivity in both the original cohort and the validation cohort. Several of the top co-occurrence clusters appeared to be linked to parvovirus B19, influenza, CMV and Epstein-Barr virus, according to a later analysis. Because the 87-base-pair reads could not distinguish some IMGT-functional V segments, including TRBV6-2 and TRBV6-3, those segments were excluded. In a later analysis, the rate of TCR association differed among HLA loci, with DRB1 alleles having the most associated TCRs and HLA-C alleles having the fewest. The sequencing pipeline was judged likely to have produced a cluster of highly shared sequence variants as a technical artifact. A later analysis found that HLA-associated TCR beta chains were more clonally expanded and had lower generation probabilities than equally common non-associated chains. Strong co-occurrence of HLA alleles, especially DR and DQ, made assigning TCR associations to individual alleles difficult.

The TCR was taken from a man in his forties in good health and CMV-seronegative. Sequencing input: PBMCs. The chain uses TRBV6-6 and TRBJ1-5; the D gene assignment is ambiguous. The CDR3: CASSYGSSNQPQHF. The sequenced DNA: TGTGCCAGCAGTTACGGGAGTAGCAATCAGCCCCAGCATTTT.